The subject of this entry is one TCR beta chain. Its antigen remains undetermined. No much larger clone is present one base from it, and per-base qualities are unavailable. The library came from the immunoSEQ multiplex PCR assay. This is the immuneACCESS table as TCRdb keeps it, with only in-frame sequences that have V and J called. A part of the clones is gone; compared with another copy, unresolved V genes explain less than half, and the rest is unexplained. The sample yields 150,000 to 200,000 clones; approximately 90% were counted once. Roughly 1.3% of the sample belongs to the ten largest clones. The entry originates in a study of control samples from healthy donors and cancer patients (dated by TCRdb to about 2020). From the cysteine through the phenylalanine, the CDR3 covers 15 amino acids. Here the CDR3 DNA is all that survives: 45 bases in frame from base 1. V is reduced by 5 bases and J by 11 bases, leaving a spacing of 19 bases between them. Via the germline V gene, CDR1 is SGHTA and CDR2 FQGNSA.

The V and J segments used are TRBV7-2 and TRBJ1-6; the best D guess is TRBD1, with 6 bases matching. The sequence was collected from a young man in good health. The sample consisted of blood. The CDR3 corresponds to CASSPGVQGRAPLHF. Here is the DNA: TGTGCCAGCAGCCCGGGGGTACAGGGTCGGGCACCCCTCCACTTT.